The clone carrying this T cell receptor beta chain was seen at least ten times. Its antigen is undetermined. Newly diagnosed hyperthyroidism, duration under 2 months, in patients aged 18 to 65. This sample is part of a study of T cells in Graves' hyperthyroidism and ophthalmopathy. Broader study findings: The model forecast ophthalmopathy, anticipating it by a median roughly 6.3 months before onset. Most clonotypes expanded in the thyroid (above 0.001) were also present in blood.

RNA transcripts gave rise to amplified TCR beta CDR3 regions. TCR CDR3 regions were first amplified by RT-PCR with HTBI primers. TCRdb passed the multiplex PCR reads through MiXCR, listing each CDR3 protein once. The sample consists of 700,000 to 950,000 distinct CDR3 sequences, approximately 40% of them appearing once. The CDR3 contains 15 residues. Looked up from germline, CDR1 is SQVTM and CDR2 is ANQGSEA. V was trimmed by 5 bases and J by 0 bases, leaving 16 bases between them. Sequencing used blood. This rearrangement joins TRBV29-1 to TRBJ1-2; D perhaps matches TRBD1 (5 bases). This TCR was sampled from a woman aged 40 to 55 with Graves' hyperthyroidism. The CDR3 loop is CSVRGGAGANYGYTF. CDR3 nucleotide sequence: TGCAGCGTTCGGGGCGGGGCGGGGGCTAACTATGGCTACACCTTC.